The 18 T cell receptor beta chains presented below share a single source sample, sequenced in a study of post-analysis software for immune sequencing data. General study findings and limits: TRBV5-6, TRBV5-1 and TRBV20-1 belonged to a set of roughly 5 TRBV segments that were more frequent in patients than controls.

Tagging with unique molecular identifiers was a feature of the TCR beta cDNA libraries. TCRdb ran MiXCR on the PCR reads and lists one entry per CDR3 protein. The sample has over 700,000 distinct CDR3 sequences, roughly 27% seen once; the top ten hold roughly 0.53%. These receptors have no identified antigens. Material: blood. Receptors originate from a girl aged 5-17 years with multiple sclerosis.

The V and J genes are TRBV5-1 and TRBJ1-1; TRBD1 might be the D (5 bases). V was pared by 2 bases and J by 5 bases, with 19 bases between. This CDR3 contains 16 residues. Per the germline V gene, CDR1 is SGHRS and CDR2 is YFSETQ. The CDR3 region has the DNA TGCGCCAGCAGCTTTGAAATTAGGCAGGGTAAGACTGAAGCTTTCTTT. Residues: CASSFEIRQGKTEAFF.

The rearrangement joins TRBV10-3 to TRBJ2-5; D unclear. The germline CDR1 and CDR2 sequences are ENHRY and SYGVKD. The V end was cut by 3 bases, the J end by 11 bases, with 10 bases between. This CDR3 contains 11 residues. CDR3: CAISEETRQYF. The CDR3 bases are TGTGCCATCAGTGAAGAGACTCGGCAGTACTTC.

In its sample, this clonotype was seen a few times. V usage is TRBV2 and J usage is TRBJ2-1; 9 nucleotides align to TRBD2. V lost 11 bases to trimming and J lost 4 bases; unmatched junction nucleotides: 6. The germline V gene encodes CDR1 SNHLY and CDR2 FYNNEI. The CDR3 is 13 residues long. CDR3 bases: TGTGCCGGAAGCGGGGGGACGTACAATGAGCAGTTCTTC. Translation gives CAGSGGTYNEQFF. Together with reference TRBV2 and TRBJ2-1, the CDR3 gives the full variable domain: EPEVTQTPSHQVTQMGQEVILRCVPISNHLYFYWYRQILGQKVEFLVSFYNNEISEKSEIFDDQFSVERPDGSNFTLKIRSTKLEDSAMYFCAGSGGTYNEQFFGPGTRLTVL.

The chain carries TRBV29-1 and TRBJ2-2; D not certain. The CDR3 consists of 13 residues. The germline CDR1 and CDR2 sequences are SQVTM and ANQGSEA. Trimming stripped 5 bases from V and 0 bases from J, with 7 bases between. The CDR3 nucleotides are TGCAGCGTTTACCTAACGAACACCGGGGAGCTGTTTTTT. Translated, it gives CSVYLTNTGELFF.

Worth noting for this clonotype: The junction and the germline gene differ at one end; a read error may be behind it. The chain has TRBV24-1 and TRBJ1-5; D gene uncertain. The CDR3 covers 15 residues. Germline V gene sequence: CDR1 KGHDR, CDR2 SFDVKD. CDR3 in DNA: TGCGCCACCAGTTCGGCGGACTATAGCAATCAGCCCCAGCATTTT. Translating gives CATSSADYSNQPQHF.

About this clonotype: One end of the junction is discordant with germline, which a read error may explain. This chain joins TRBV5-1 and TRBJ2-3; weak D call: TRBD2 (6 bases). CDR1 SGHRS and CDR2 YFSETQ come from the germline V gene. The CDR3 has 15 residues. Here the CDR3 reads CASSWEPTSTDTRYF. DNA of the CDR3: TGCGCCAGCAGCTGGGAACCAACTAGCACAGATACGCGGTATTTT.

This clonotype was counted only a few times. This sequence joins TRBV10-3 and TRBJ1-2; TRBD1 is a possible D gene (5 bases). Looked up from germline, CDR1 is ENHRY and CDR2 is SYGVKD. The V end lost 2 bases, the J end lost 4 bases, and 11 bases lay between the germline ends. The CDR3 spans 14 residues. The CDR3 reads CAISEGRQGYGYTF. The CDR3 nucleotides read TGTGCCATCAGTGAGGGGAGGCAGGGCTATGGCTACACCTTC.

The V call is TRBV18, the J call TRBJ1-2, with D hard to call. This CDR3 spans 15 amino acids. Trimming stripped 4 bases from V and 2 bases from J, with 14 bases between. Germline lookup yields CDR1 KGHSH and CDR2 LQKENI. This chain's CDR3 is CASSQMPPQNYGYTF. The CDR3 DNA is TGTGCCAGCTCACAAATGCCGCCGCAGAACTATGGCTACACCTTC.

This clonotype was counted between two and nine times. This chain connects TRBV7-6 to TRBJ1-1; no firm D call. CDR1 SGHVS and CDR2 FNYEAQ come from the germline V gene. The CDR3 totals 15 residues. With 0 bases removed from V and 3 bases from J, the gap between germline ends came to 11 bases. CDR3 nucleotides: TGTGCCAGCAGCTTAGCTGCAGGTGGTGACACTGAAGCTTTCTTT. Translation: CASSLAAGGDTEAFF.

J is TRBJ2-7 and V is TRBV2; the D gene is possibly TRBD2 (5 bases). CDR1 and CDR2 (germline): SNHLY, FYNNEI. V gave up 8 bases and J gave up 3 bases, with 11 bases separating them. This CDR3 contains 12 residues. This CDR3 reads CASPGRDYEQYF. The DNA of the CDR3 is TGTGCCAGCCCGGGAAGGGACTACGAGCAGTACTTC.

This sequence joins TRBV12-3 or TRBV12-4 and TRBJ2-3; weak D call: TRBD1 (6 bases). There are 11 residues in the CDR3. DNA for the CDR3: TGTGCGACAGGCCGCACAGATACGCAGTATTTT. It specifies CATGRTDTQYF.

To note about this clonotype: One end of the junction varies from germline; a read error may be responsible. J is TRBJ2-1 and V is TRBV24-1; no definite D call. This CDR3 has 13 amino acids. The germline V gene has CDR1 KGHDR and CDR2 SFDVKD. CDR3 DNA sequence: TGTGCCACCAGTGATTTGGCGCCGAATGAGCGGTTCTTC. Protein product: CATSDLAPNERFF.

At least ten counts were recorded for this clonotype. The rearrangement uses TRBV7-2 and TRBJ2-6, with a tentative D call TRBD2 (5 bases). Trimming pared 1 base from V and 4 bases from J, leaving 8 bases between. This CDR3 region has 15 residues. Germline-derived CDR1 and CDR2 are SGHTA and FQGNSA. The CDR3 DNA reads as TGTGCCAGCAGCTTAGTAGCGTCCGGGGCCAACGTCCTGACTTTC. Its translation: CASSLVASGANVLTF.

This sequence joins TRBV7-9 and TRBJ1-2; D might be TRBD1 (5 bases). CDR3 length: 13 residues. Trimming took 5 bases from V and 8 from J, leaving 15 bases between them. The germline CDR1 and CDR2 sequences are SEHNR and FQNEAQ (reference sequence). The DNA for the CDR3 is TGTGCCAGCAGCCTGGCCAGGGATGGAGGCTACACCTTC. This codes for CASSLARDGGYTF.

This clonotype was seen a few times. This chain uses TRBV9 with TRBJ1-6; 11 positions agree with TRBD1. Germline CDR1 and CDR2: SGDLS and YYNGEE. This CDR3 is 15 amino acids long. V trimming: 3 bases; J trimming: 9 bases; junction bases outside the gene matches: 5. CDR3: CASSAGTGGSSPLHF. The CDR3 bases are TGTGCCAGCAGCGCGGGGACAGGGGGAAGTTCACCCCTCCACTTT.

The chain couples TRBV28 to TRBJ2-5; 10 bases agree with TRBD2. V lost 5 bases, J lost 3 bases, and 6 bases stayed unmatched. The CDR3 has 15 amino acids. The V gene's germline CDR1 is MDHEN and CDR2 SYDVKM. In DNA, the CDR3 is TGTGCCAGCAGTAGTAGCGGGGGGTATAAAGAGACCCAGTACTTC. Protein sequence: CASSSSGGYKETQYF. The full variable domain, completed using reference TRBV28 and TRBJ2-5, is DVKVTQSSRYLVKRTGEKVFLECVQDMDHENMFWYRQDPGLGLRLIYFSYDVKMKEKGDIPEGYSVSREKKERFSLILESASTNQTSMYLCASSSSGGYKETQYFGPGTRLLVL.

This clonotype has just a few counts. The J gene is TRBJ2-1, the V gene TRBV12-3 or TRBV12-4; 12 positions agree with TRBD2. The CDR3 contains 18 residues. After removal of 3 bases from V and 5 bases from J, the junction contained 11 bases not matched to a gene. The CDR3 is CASSFSGLAGNENNEQFF. The CDR3, as DNA: TGTGCCAGCAGTTTTTCAGGACTAGCGGGAAATGAGAACAATGAGCAGTTCTTC.

The chain is built from TRBV5-1 and TRBJ2-5, with D possibly matching TRBD1 (5 bases). The V end lost 0 bases, the J end lost 0 bases, and 12 bases lay between the germline ends. The CDR3 is 16 residues long. Germline V CDR1 and CDR2: SGHRS, YFSETQ. CDR3 nucleotides: TGCGCCAGCAGCTTGGGACAGACGACGTACCAAGAGACCCAGTACTTC. Translated, it gives CASSLGQTTYQETQYF. Full variable domain (remainder filled in from reference TRBV5-1 and TRBJ2-5): KAGVTQTPRYLIKTRGQQVTLSCSPISGHRSVSWYQQTPGQGLQFLFEYFSETQRNKGNFPGRFSGRQFSNSRSEMNVSTLELGDSALYLCASSLGQTTYQETQYFGPGTRLLVL.